The 14 T cell receptor beta chains below come from one sample, sequenced in a study of blood T cell repertoires in COVID-19. Profiled with immunoSEQ multiplex PCR; TCRdb holds only in-frame clones, not every one. The sample comprises some 150,000 clones, 85% to 90% of which are singletons, and about 11% rests with the top ten. The sample consisted of peripheral blood. The source of these receptors is a woman older than 75 with acute or convalescent COVID-19.

The chain couples TRBV2 to TRBJ1-2, with a tentative D call TRBD1 (6 bases). CDR1 is SNHLY, CDR2 FYNNEI, per germline. V lost 6 bases and J lost 4, with 18 bases in between. This CDR3 contains 15 residues. The CDR3 here is CASSPEGQGSYGYTF. The CDR3 nucleotides read TGTGCCAGCAGCCCTGAGGGACAAGGAAGCTATGGCTACACCTTC.

V usage is TRBV7-2 and J usage is TRBJ1-2, with 10 bases aligning to TRBD1. Germline lookup yields CDR1 SGHTA and CDR2 FQGNSA. The length of the CDR3 is 16 residues. V trimming: 1 base; J trimming: 2 bases; junction bases outside the gene matches: 4. CDR3 residues: CASSLGGTGANYGYTF. In nucleotides, the CDR3 is TGTGCCAGCAGCTTAGGCGGGACAGGGGCCAACTATGGCTACACCTTC.

The chain joins TRBV7-9 to TRBJ2-7; 9 nucleotides agree with TRBD1. CDR3 length: 14 residues. V lost 5 bases and J lost 4; bases outside the gene matches: 6. CDR1 and CDR2 from the germline V gene are SEHNR and FQNEAQ (reference sequence). The CDR3 coding sequence is TGTGCCAGCAGCCCCCAACAGGGGGCTTACGAGCAGTACTTC. Protein: CASSPQQGAYEQYF.

CDR3 nucleotide sequence: TGTGCCAGCAGCGCCACTTCTGGAAACACCATATATTTT. Residues: CASSATSGNTIYF. The chain carries TRBV9 and TRBJ1-3; D unclear. The length of the CDR3 is 13 residues. V was clipped by 3 bases and J by 1 base, with 5 bases between them. Germline V gene data show CDR1 as SGDLS and CDR2 as YYNGEE.

The J gene is TRBJ1-1, the V gene TRBV19; D is perhaps TRBD1 (5 bases). From germline, CDR1 is LNHDA and CDR2 SQIVND (reference sequence). With 5 bases removed from V and 3 bases from J, the gap between germline ends came to 13 bases. The CDR3 runs to 14 residues. CDR3 sequence reads: CASSSRARDTEAFF. For the CDR3, the DNA is TGTGCCAGTAGTTCCAGGGCCAGGGACACTGAAGCTTTCTTT.

The J gene is TRBJ2-2, the V gene TRBV10-3; 7 bases are a match to TRBD1. The V segment lost 4 bases and the J segment 3 bases; nucleotides outside the gene matches: 2. The length of the CDR3 is 14 residues. Germline lookup yields CDR1 ENHRY and CDR2 SYGVKD. The CDR3 loop reads CAISGDRDTGELFF. In DNA form, the CDR3 reads TGTGCCATCAGTGGGGACAGAGACACCGGGGAGCTGTTTTTT.

The gene calls are TRBV4-2 and TRBJ2-1, with 14 nucleotides matching TRBD2. Germline CDR1 LGHNA, CDR2 YNFKEQ. Trimming cost V 1 base and J 7 bases; bases outside gene matches: 3. The CDR3 totals 16 residues. CDR3 in amino acids: CASSQAGLAGANEQFF. The CDR3, as DNA: TGTGCCAGCAGCCAAGCGGGACTAGCGGGGGCTAATGAGCAGTTCTTC.

The CDR3 sequence is CSGRQDMTGGVGSPLHF. CDR3 sequence (DNA): TGCAGCGGGCGACAGGATATGACGGGCGGTGTCGGTTCACCCCTCCACTTT. J is TRBJ1-6 and V is TRBV29-1; weak D call: TRBD1 (6 bases). The CDR3 is 17 amino acids. The germline gives CDR1 SQVTM, CDR2 ANQGSEA. Between the trimmed V and J ends, which lost 7 bases and 9 bases, there was a span of 28 bases.

In DNA, the CDR3 is TGTGCCTGGAGTAAGGGGATCTACAATGAGCAGTTCTTC. Its translation: CAWSKGIYNEQFF. The chain recombines TRBV30 with TRBJ2-1; weak D call: TRBD1 (5 bases). Between the trimmed V and J ends, which lost 2 bases and 3 bases, there was a span of 8 bases. The germline V gene has CDR1 GTSNPN and CDR2 SVGIG (reference sequence). This CDR3 spans 13 amino acids.

The CDR3 reads CASSIYSGTGGSNSPLHF. The CDR3 DNA follows: TGTGCCAGTAGTATCTACTCCGGGACAGGGGGCAGTAATTCACCCCTCCACTTT. The rearrangement links TRBV19 to TRBJ1-6, with 12 bases aligning to TRBD1. V was pared by 3 bases and J by 6 bases, with 9 bases of the junction left unmatched. From germline, CDR1 is LNHDA and CDR2 SQIVND (reference sequence). The CDR3 length is 18 residues.

V is TRBV6-2 or TRBV6-3 and J is TRBJ2-4; 7 bases map to TRBD2. V shed 0 bases and J 11 bases; nucleotides not matched to a gene: 19. The CDR3 contains 18 residues. Germline loops: CDR1 MNHEY, CDR2 SVGEGT. The CDR3 DNA sequence: TGTGCCAGCAGTTACTCCCTACGAACGGGGGGTCCCTATACGGTTCAGTACTTC. It codes for CASSYSLRTGGPYTVQYF.

V and J are TRBV18 and TRBJ1-1; no firm D call. The CDR3 runs to 13 residues. CDR1 and CDR2 (germline): KGHSH, LQKENI. The V end was cut by 6 bases, the J end by 0 bases, with 8 bases between. CDR3 region: CASSTALNTEAFF. As DNA, the CDR3 is TGTGCCAGCTCCACAGCCTTGAACACTGAAGCTTTCTTT.

The V call is TRBV4-3, the J call TRBJ2-2, with D possibly TRBD2 on 7 matching bases. V was clipped by 4 bases and J by 3 bases, with 18 bases between them. The CDR3 has 17 amino acids. The germline V gene has CDR1 LGHNA and CDR2 YSLEER. The CDR3 loop reads CASSLRPGGQYTGELFF. The CDR3, as DNA: TGCGCCAGCAGCCTGAGACCGGGGGGCCAATACACCGGGGAGCTGTTTTTT.

The genes are TRBV7-2 and TRBJ2-5, with 14 bases aligning to TRBD2. The trim removed 0 bases at V and 2 bases at J, leaving 2 bases unmatched. The CDR3 is 17 amino acids. CDR1 is SGHTA and CDR2 is FQGNSA in the germline V gene. The CDR3 region has the DNA TGTGCCAGCAGCTTAGCGGGGACTAGCGGGGGACAAGAGACCCAGTACTTC. Translated, it gives CASSLAGTSGGQETQYF. Together with reference TRBV7-2 and TRBJ2-5, the CDR3 gives the full variable domain: GAGVSQSPSNKVTEKGKDVELRCDPISGHTALYWYRQSLGQGLEFLIYFQGNSAPDKSGLPSDRFSAERTGGSVSTLTIQRTQQEDSAVYLCASSLAGTSGGQETQYFGPGTRLLVL.